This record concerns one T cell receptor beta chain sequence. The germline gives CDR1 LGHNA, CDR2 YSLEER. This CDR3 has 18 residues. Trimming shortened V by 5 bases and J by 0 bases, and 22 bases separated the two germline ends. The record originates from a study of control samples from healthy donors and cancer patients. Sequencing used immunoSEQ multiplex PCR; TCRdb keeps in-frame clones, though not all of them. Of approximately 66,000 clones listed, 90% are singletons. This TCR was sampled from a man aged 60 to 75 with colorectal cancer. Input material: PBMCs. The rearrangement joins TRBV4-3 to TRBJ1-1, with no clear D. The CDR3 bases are TGCGCCAGCAGCTCCCATATAGGTGTAATGGGGTTGAACACTGAAGCTTTCTTT. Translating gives CASSSHIGVMGLNTEAFF.